One sample yielded the 25 T cell receptor beta chains listed below, sequenced in a study of Graves' ophthalmopathy and Graves' hyperthyroidism. As the template, RNA transcripts were used to amplify TCR beta CDR3 regions. The workflow started with a first-round RT-PCR run with HTBI primers and then moved on to a second-round multiplex PCR. TCRdb re-analysed the multiplex PCR reads in MiXCR, keeping a single row per CDR3 protein. Seen here are 300,000 to 500,000 distinct CDR3 sequences, approximately 15% observed once, and the top ten hold about 7.3%. The sequenced material came from peripheral blood. Source of these receptors: a woman under 30 with stable Graves' hyperthyroidism.

CDR3 bases: TGTGCCAGCAGCTTAGATCAGCCTAGCGGGTGGTTGGAGACCCAGTACTTC. Its translation: CASSLDQPSGWLETQYF. This sequence joins TRBV7-4 and TRBJ2-5, with TRBD2 identical over 8 bases. The V and J ends lost 1 base and 5 bases, in that order; junction bases with no gene match: 12. Germline CDR1 SGHVT, CDR2 SQSDAQ. The CDR3 spans 17 residues.

The table lists this clonotype with a few counts. A read error is possible here, since a much larger clone lies one base away. The conserved closing phenylalanine or tryptophan is absent in this CDR3, likely reflecting a read error. The chain combines TRBV7-2 with TRBJ1-1, with D possibly TRBD1 on 6 matching bases. Germline loops: CDR1 SGHTA, CDR2 FQGNSA. The V end lost 1 base, the J end lost 8 bases, and 11 bases lay between the germline ends. The CDR3 is 13 amino acids. The CDR3 spells CASSLDRGSEAFV. CDR3 in DNA: TGTGCCAGCAGCTTAGATAGGGGGTCCGAAGCTTTCGTT.

There are many counts of this clonotype. CDR3 DNA: TGTGCCAGCAGTGAAGACAGCACTAGACACGAGACCCAGTACTTC. This translates into CASSEDSTRHETQYF. V is TRBV2 and J is TRBJ2-5, with D possibly matching TRBD2 (5 bases). The CDR3 is 15 amino acids. With 1 base removed from V and 5 bases from J, the gap between germline ends came to 14 bases. The germline V gene encodes CDR1 SNHLY and CDR2 FYNNEI.

In its sample, this clonotype was seen many times. CDR3 sequence reads: CASSWSTANGYTF. CDR3 bases: TGCGCCAGCAGTTGGTCGACAGCAAATGGCTACACCTTC. This chain connects TRBV5-1 to TRBJ1-2; possibly TRBD1 for D (5 bases). CDR1 is SGHRS, CDR2 YFSETQ, per germline. V was clipped by 5 bases and J by 6 bases, with 14 bases between them. CDR3 size: 13 residues.

In this sample, this clonotype turned up a few times. This chain uses TRBV25-1 with TRBJ1-6; 8 bases fit TRBD1. CDR3 length: 15 amino acids. With 2 bases clipped from V and 8 bases from J, the junction kept 5 bases outside the gene matches. Germline loops: CDR1 MGHDK, CDR2 SYGVNS. This chain's CDR3 is CASSEPGGFDSPLHF. The CDR3 DNA sequence: TGTGCCAGCAGTGAACCAGGGGGCTTTGATTCACCCCTCCACTTT.

This clonotype was observed at least ten times. V usage is TRBV4-1 and J usage is TRBJ1-1, with a tentative D call TRBD1 (5 bases). Germline V lookup: CDR1 MGHRA, CDR2 YSYEKL. The CDR3 consists of 18 residues. Between the trimmed V and J ends, which lost 1 base and 3 bases, there was a span of 21 bases. The CDR3 coding sequence is TGCGCCAGCAGCCAAGCAACCAACAGGATGATTCGCGACACTGAAGCTTTCTTT. As protein: CASSQATNRMIRDTEAFF.

The table lists this clonotype with many counts. The chain has TRBV7-2 and TRBJ2-5; 10 bases are a match to TRBD1. Germline CDR1 reads SGHTA; CDR2 reads FQGNSA. The V and J ends lost 5 bases and 5 bases, in that order; junction bases with no gene match: 11. This CDR3 has 16 amino acids. Here the CDR3 DNA reads TGTGCCAGCAGCCTCCTACCGGGACAGGGGTTGGAGACCCAGTACTTC. This sequence encodes CASSLLPGQGLETQYF.

This clonotype came up many times. The chain recombines TRBV7-2 with TRBJ1-2; D not certain. CDR3 size: 15 residues. Germline V gene sequence: CDR1 SGHTA, CDR2 FQGNSA. The ends were cut back, 4 bases at V and 0 bases at J, with 12 bases in the middle. The CDR3 reads CASSYLGSANYGYTF. As DNA, the CDR3 is TGTGCCAGCAGCTACCTCGGGTCAGCTAACTATGGCTACACCTTC. Drawing the rest from reference TRBV7-2 and TRBJ1-2, the complete variable domain is GAGVSQSPSNKVTEKGKDVELRCDPISGHTALYWYRQSLGQGLEFLIYFQGNSAPDKSGLPSDRFSAERTGGSVSTLTIQRTQQEDSAVYLCASSYLGSANYGYTFGSGTRLTVV.

This clonotype has at least ten counts. V and J are TRBV6-1 and TRBJ1-1; D gene unclear. Germline CDR1 reads MNHNS; CDR2 reads SASEGT. Trimming removed 7 bases from V and 0 bases from J, with 12 bases in between. The CDR3 is 14 amino acids. CDR3 sequence: CASTRFFMNTEAFF. CDR3 nucleotides: TGTGCCAGCACCCGGTTCTTCATGAACACTGAAGCTTTCTTT.

This clonotype has a handful of counts. V gene TRBV6-1 combines with J gene TRBJ1-2; tentative D call: TRBD1 (6 bases). Germline CDR1 reads MNHNS; CDR2 reads SASEGT. Trimming cost V 4 bases and J 3 bases, with 18 bases left between them. The CDR3 is 16 residues long. DNA for the CDR3: TGTGCCAGCAGTGGGGGCCCCGCGACAGGCTACTATGGCTACACCTTC. Translated, it gives CASSGGPATGYYGYTF.

The genes are TRBV27 and TRBJ1-5, with a possible D match to TRBD1 (6 bases). V was clipped by 7 bases and J by 7 bases, with 23 bases between them. The CDR3 contains 16 residues. Germline V lookup: CDR1 MNHEY, CDR2 SMNVEV (reference sequence). This CDR3 is CASTSFVRGLRQPQHF. DNA for the CDR3: TGTGCCAGCACCAGCTTCGTCAGGGGTTTAAGGCAGCCCCAGCATTTT.

This clonotype has a handful of counts. A much larger clone differs from this one at a single base, so this may be a read error. The final CDR3 position lacks the conserved phenylalanine or tryptophan, pointing to a likely read error. The rearrangement uses TRBV7-2 and TRBJ2-2; D uncertain. Germline CDR1 reads SGHTA; CDR2 reads FQGNSA. CDR3 size: 12 residues. Between the trimmed V and J ends, which lost 0 bases and 7 bases, there was a span of 3 bases. CDR3 sequence reads: CASSLAGGELFL. The CDR3 region has the DNA TGTGCCAGCAGCTTAGCTGGCGGGGAGCTGTTTCTT.

Many counts were recorded for this clonotype. V and J are TRBV5-1 and TRBJ2-7; D possibly uses TRBD1 or TRBD2 (5 bases each). Germline assignment: CDR1 SGHRS and CDR2 YFSETQ. V was clipped by 2 bases and J by 8 bases, with 17 bases between them. This CDR3 is 14 amino acids long. The CDR3 here is CASSFEGSSIQQYF. The CDR3 DNA reads TGCGCCAGCAGCTTTGAGGGGAGCTCTATTCAGCAGTACTTC.

V is TRBV5-1 and J is TRBJ1-5; D remains unclear. Germline CDR1 reads SGHRS; CDR2 reads YFSETQ. V lost 2 bases, J lost 5 bases, and 11 bases lay in between. The CDR3 is 14 amino acids. In DNA, the CDR3 is TGCGCCAGCAGCTTTGAAGGACTCGATCAGCCCCAGCATTTT. This encodes CASSFEGLDQPQHF.

There are many counts of this clonotype. The chain carries TRBV11-2 and TRBJ2-5; D is tentatively TRBD1 or TRBD2 (6 bases each). V lost 1 base and J 5 bases, leaving 11 bases between the germline ends. This CDR3 comprises 14 residues. The germline gives CDR1 SGHAT, CDR2 FQNNGV. The CDR3 reads CASSLVGGPETQYF. Here the CDR3 DNA reads TGTGCCAGCAGCTTAGTTGGGGGGCCCGAGACCCAGTACTTC.

The table lists this clonotype with many counts. The CDR3 sequence is CASSLDYETQETQYF. Here the CDR3 DNA reads TGTGCCAGCAGCTTGGACTATGAGACCCAAGAGACCCAGTACTTC. This chain links TRBV7-2 with TRBJ2-5; D may be TRBD2 (6 bases). The germline V gene has CDR1 SGHTA and CDR2 FQGNSA. The length of the CDR3 is 15 residues. V was clipped by 3 bases and J by 1 base, with 12 bases between them.

This clonotype was seen many times. This sequence joins TRBV7-2 and TRBJ2-7, with 12 bases lining up with TRBD1. Germline V gene data show CDR1 as SGHTA and CDR2 as FQGNSA. The ends lost 2 bases at V and 4 bases at J; junction bases unmatched: 12. The CDR3 consists of 18 residues. Here the CDR3 reads CASSLRPGGQGAFYEQYF. CDR3 DNA: TGTGCCAGCAGCTTACGCCCCGGGGGACAGGGGGCATTTTACGAGCAGTACTTC.

This clonotype occurred many times. The chain has TRBV24-1 and TRBJ1-5, with D unresolved. CDR3 length equals 12 residues. V lost 0 bases and J 9 bases, leaving 5 bases between the germline ends. Germline values: CDR1 KGHDR, CDR2 SFDVKD. For the CDR3, the DNA is TGTGCCACCAGTGATTTGGGGAGGCCCCAGCATTTT. Residues: CATSDLGRPQHF.

On this clonotype: This CDR3 fails to terminate in the conserved phenylalanine or tryptophan, so it likely reflects a read error. CDR3 nucleotide sequence: TGTGCCAGTACCCCAATGACAGGGATCTATGGCTACACCGTT. Amino acids: CASTPMTGIYGYTV. The V gene is TRBV19, the J gene TRBJ1-2, with 7 bases lining up with TRBD1. Germline trimming cut 7 bases from V and 4 bases from J; bases unmatched to any gene: 9. This CDR3 is built from 14 residues. The germline gives CDR1 LNHDA, CDR2 SQIVND (reference sequence).

In its sample, this clonotype was seen many times. The chain recombines TRBV29-1 with TRBJ2-7; 10 positions match TRBD1. The CDR3 has 12 residues. The ends lost 5 bases at V and 4 bases at J; junction bases unmatched: 2. Germline V lookup: CDR1 SQVTM, CDR2 ANQGSEA. CDR3 DNA: TGCAGCGTTCGACAGGGGGCATACGAGCAGTACTTC. Translating it yields CSVRQGAYEQYF.

On this clonotype itself: A much larger clone is a single base away; this may be a read error. The CDR3: CPSSLGGGQGLSEAFF. The CDR3 region has the DNA TGCCCCAGCAGCTTGGGGGGGGGACAGGGATTATCTGAAGCTTTCTTT. The chain recombines TRBV5-1 with TRBJ1-1; the match to TRBD1 covers 9 bases. Germline CDR1 and CDR2: SGHRS and YFSETQ. This CDR3 contains 16 residues.

The chain couples TRBV6-5 to TRBJ2-7; D uncertain. CDR1 MNHEY and CDR2 SVGAGI come from the germline V gene. V dropped 6 bases and J dropped 5 bases, with 14 bases sitting between them. CDR3 length: 13 amino acids. DNA for the CDR3: TGTGCCAGCAGGTACCCGCCGAGTCACGAGCAGTACTTC. This codes for CASRYPPSHEQYF.

On this clonotype itself: The final CDR3 position lacks the conserved phenylalanine or tryptophan, pointing to a likely read error. The limits of the CDR3 on the DNA are not certain, so only TCRdb's listed CDR3 is given. The rearrangement joins TRBV5-6 to TRBJ1-1; TRBD1, the D gene given by the table, was not confirmed from the DNA. Germline V gene data show CDR1 as SGHDT and CDR2 as YYEEEE. The CDR3 has 16 residues if both end residues are counted. CDR3: CASSLDGGTDNTEAWL.

At least ten counts were recorded for this clonotype. The chain combines TRBV3-1 with TRBJ2-3; no clear D gene. The V end was cut by 4 bases, the J end by 2 bases, with 4 bases between. The CDR3 runs 12 residues. The germline V gene encodes CDR1 LGHDT and CDR2 YNNKEL (reference sequence). CDR3 sequence reads: CASSPDTDTQYF. DNA of the CDR3: TGTGCCAGCAGCCCGGACACAGATACGCAGTATTTT.

This clonotype was seen repeatedly, ten times or more. This chain links TRBV29-1 with TRBJ1-2; D is unclear. Germline loops: CDR1 SQVTM, CDR2 ANQGSEA. The CDR3 is 14 amino acids. Trimming shortened V by 3 bases and J by 4 bases, and 15 bases separated the two germline ends. CDR3 sequence (DNA): TGCAGCGTTGACGCACCCTCCCGTGGCTATGGCTACACCTTC. This translates into CSVDAPSRGYGYTF.